These T cell receptor beta chains were read from a single sample in a study of CD8 T cells in ankylosing spondylitis. TCRdb processed the 5' RACE reads anew with MiXCR; each CDR3 protein has one entry. The sample holds 200,000 to 250,000 distinct CDR3 sequences, over 9.5% seen once. Sequencing was carried out using blood, either unsorted or a sorted T cell fraction (not recorded which). All receptors derive from a male donor with ankylosing spondylitis or in good health (not recorded which). Each CDR3 is given with its conserved first and last residue. The D gene is left open where the match is weak. Clone size appears in some rows only: once, few, many, or a class for an expanded clone.

>TRBV5-1|TRBJ1-1|-|-
TGCGCCAGCAGCTTCGGGCGGGACACTGAAGCTTTCTTT
CASSFGRDTEAFF
>TRBV5-1|TRBJ2-1|-|TRBD2
TGCGCCAGCTGGGTCGGCGGGGGGGCCGTCAATGAGCAGTTCTTC
CASWVGGGAVNEQFF
>TRBV18|TRBJ2-7|-|TRBD1
TGTGCCAGCTCAACTGCCGGGACAGGGGGCTACGAGCAGTACTTC
CASSTAGTGGYEQYF
>TRBV6-5|TRBJ1-1|-|-
TGTGCCAGCAGTTACTCAAAGGAGAACACTGAAGCTTTCTTT
CASSYSKENTEAFF
>TRBV10-3|TRBJ1-1|many|TRBD1
TGTGCCATCAGTGCAGGGGGCCACACTGAAGCTTTCTTT
CAISAGGHTEAFF
>TRBV7-3|TRBJ2-1|many|TRBD2
TGTGCCAGCAGCTGGCCCGGGACTAGCGGGGGGAATGAGCAGTTCTTC
CASSWPGTSGGNEQFF
>TRBV7-9|TRBJ1-5|many|-
TGTGCCAGCAGCTTTGGTTCGGGGTCCGGTCAGCCCCAGCATTTT
CASSFGSGSGQPQHF
>TRBV12-3/TRBV12-4|TRBJ1-2|many|-
TGTGCCAGCAGCCAACAGGGTTACGGAGGCTACACCTTC
CASSQQGYGGYTF
>TRBV2|TRBJ1-6|few|TRBD1
TGTGCCACCGAGGACAGGAGCTCGTATAATTCACCCCTCCACTTT
CATEDRSSYNSPLHF
>TRBV15|TRBJ2-4|many|-
TGTGCCACCAGCGTACTAGCCAAAAACATTCAGTACTTC
CATSVLAKNIQYF
>TRBV5-1|TRBJ2-1|many|-
TGCGCCAGCAGCTTGGACAGTTACGGCTCCTACAATGAGCAGTTCTTC
CASSLDSYGSYNEQFF
>TRBV27|TRBJ2-6|few|-
TGTGCCAGCAGTTTATGGCGGGCGGGCTCTGGGGCCAACGTCCTGACTTTC
CASSLWRAGSGANVLTF
>TRBV5-1|TRBJ2-5|-|-
TGCGCCAGCAGCTTGGAGGCGGGGCTAGGGACCCAGTACTTC
CASSLEAGLGTQYF
>TRBV20-1|TRBJ2-7|many|-
TGCAGTGCTAACCCGGCAGGTTCCTACGAGCAGTACTTC
CSANPAGSYEQYF
>TRBV5-1|TRBJ2-2|many|-
TGCGCCAGCAGGGGGGGTGATCCCACCGGGGAGCTGTTTTTT
CASRGGDPTGELFF
>TRBV3-1|TRBJ2-3|few|TRBD2
TGTGCCAGCAGCCTTAGACTAGCGGGGAACACAGATACGCAGTATTTT
CASSLRLAGNTDTQYF
>TRBV29-1|TRBJ2-5|many|-
TGCAGCGTTGAAGATGGAGAGACCCAGTACTTC
CSVEDGETQYF
>TRBV12-3/TRBV12-4|TRBJ2-5|many|TRBD1
TGTGCCAGCAGTCTGACAGGGACCGTTTCGCAAGAGACCCAGTACTTC
CASSLTGTVSQETQYF
>TRBV5-1|TRBJ2-5|many|-
TGCGCCAGCAGCTTGGAACTACCACAAGAGACCCAGTACTTC
CASSLELPQETQYF
>TRBV6-5|TRBJ2-7|many|-
TGTGCCAGCAGTTATGGGACGAACTACGAGCAGTACTTC
CASSYGTNYEQYF
>TRBV5-1|TRBJ2-5|few|TRBD2
TGCGCCAGCAGCTTGCCCAGCGGGGTACAAGAGACCCAGTACTTC
CASSLPSGVQETQYF
>TRBV20-1|TRBJ2-7|many|TRBD1
TGCAGTGCTAGACGGGACAGCTCCTACGAGCAGTACTTC
CSARRDSSYEQYF
>TRBV5-6|TRBJ1-6|many|-
TGTGCCAGCAGCTTCGGGGTTCGTAATTCACCCCTCCACTTT
CASSFGVRNSPLHF
>TRBV7-2|TRBJ2-7|-|-
TGTGCCAGCAGCTTAGGGTCCCTGGGGGCGGGATACGAGCAGTACTTC
CASSLGSLGAGYEQYF
>TRBV7-9|TRBJ1-1|-|-
TGTGCCAGCAGCTTAGCGGTAACATCCGGGGGCACTGAAGCTTTCTTT
CASSLAVTSGGTEAFF
>TRBV5-6|TRBJ2-5|-|-
TGTGCCAGCAGCTTGTCGTTAGCGGAAGAGACCCAGTACTTC
CASSLSLAEETQYF
>TRBV20-1|TRBJ2-3|-|-
TGCAGTGCTAGAGAGGTGAAGTCCGATACGCACTATTTT
CSAREVKSDTHYF
>TRBV12-3/TRBV12-4|TRBJ2-1|many|TRBD2
TGTGCCAGCACCCAAGGAGCGGGGGAATCCTACAATGAGCAGTTCTTC
CASTQGAGESYNEQFF
>TRBV5-1|TRBJ2-2|many|TRBD1
TGCGCCAGCAGCCAGGGACAGGGGTCGTGGACCGGGGAGCTGTTTTTT
CASSQGQGSWTGELFF
>TRBV20-1|TRBJ2-5|-|-
TGCAGTGCTAGCAGGTTGGCAGGAGAGACCCAGTACTTC
CSASRLAGETQYF